A selection of T cell receptor beta chains follows, all from one sample in a study of blood T cell repertoires in COVID-19. Generated by immunoSEQ multiplex PCR, the TCRdb table keeps only in-frame clones and is missing some. The repertoire holds about 70,000 clones, nearly 80% seen once, with 5% to 6.5% in the top ten. Sequenced sample: peripheral blood. Every receptor here comes from a woman aged 55-75 years with acute or convalescent COVID-19. Both conserved end residues are part of each CDR3. D genes are given only for firm matches. Rows give clone size only sometimes, using once, few, many, or a class for an expanded clone.

d_gene,v_gene,j_gene,len,abundance,CDR3aa,CDR3nt
.,TRBV6-2/TRBV6-3,TRBJ1-1,17,.,CASSYGIMSLGQTEAFF,TGTGCCAGCAGTTACGGGATTATGAGCCTTGGACAGACTGAAGCTTTCTTT
.,TRBV19,TRBJ2-1,15,.,CASSISGVLSSEQFF,TGTGCCAGTAGTATATCGGGTGTCCTTTCCTCTGAGCAGTTCTTC
TRBD1,TRBV4-1,TRBJ1-6,15,.,CASNSVGQGKSPLHF,TGCGCCAGCAACTCGGTCGGACAGGGGAAATCACCCCTCCACTTT
TRBD2,TRBV28,TRBJ2-7,15,.,CASSSPGLGVEVQYF,TGTGCCAGCAGTTCCCCGGGACTAGGGGTCGAGGTGCAGTACTTC
.,TRBV28,TRBJ2-7,11,.,CASSLGAEQYF,TGTGCCAGCAGTTTGGGAGCCGAGCAGTACTTC
TRBD1,TRBV6-2/TRBV6-3,TRBJ1-1,18,.,CASSYTVDRGRLGTEAFF,TGTGCCAGCAGTTACACGGTTGACAGGGGGCGTCTGGGCACTGAAGCTTTCTTT
.,TRBV6-5,TRBJ1-2,14,.,CASSPGSANYGYTF,TGTGCCAGCAGTCCAGGGTCGGCTAACTATGGCTACACCTTC
.,TRBV7-3,TRBJ1-1,13,.,CASSLTSQGAAFF,TGTGCCAGCAGCTTAACCTCACAGGGTGCGGCTTTCTTT
.,TRBV5-4,TRBJ2-2,16,.,CASSPRQYSGTGELFF,TGTGCCAGCAGCCCCCGACAGTATAGCGGCACCGGGGAGCTGTTTTTT
.,TRBV12-3/TRBV12-4,TRBJ1-4,12,.,CASSLGGRKLFF,TGTGCCAGCAGTTTAGGGGGCAGGAAACTGTTTTTT
TRBD2,TRBV28,TRBJ2-3,15,.,CASGTLAGGADTQYF,TGTGCCAGCGGGACCCTAGCGGGGGGTGCAGATACGCAGTATTTT
.,TRBV19,TRBJ2-3,15,once,CASSGWDRGRDTQYF,TGTGCCAGTAGTGGGTGGGATCGGGGTAGAGATACGCAGTATTTT
TRBD2,TRBV5-4,TRBJ2-7,17,.,CASSPGTSGGTTYEQYF,TGTGCCAGCAGCCCCGGGACTAGCGGGGGGACGACCTACGAGCAGTACTTC
.,TRBV9,TRBJ1-1,15,.,CASSVDPMTGREAFF,TGTGCCAGCAGCGTAGACCCTATGACGGGTCGTGAAGCTTTCTTT
.,TRBV9,TRBJ2-7,16,.,CASSVGGMGAYYEQYF,TGTGCCAGCAGCGTAGGAGGGATGGGGGCCTACTACGAGCAGTACTTC
.,TRBV28,TRBJ2-7,14,.,CASSFGQGTNEQYF,TGTGCCAGCAGTTTCGGGCAGGGGACCAACGAGCAGTACTTC
TRBD1,TRBV2,TRBJ1-5,18,.,CASSDTDRRSYSNQPQHF,TGTGCCAGCAGCGATACGGACAGGAGATCGTATAGCAATCAGCCCCAGCATTTT
TRBD2,TRBV14,TRBJ2-5,18,.,CASSQESGLAGRGETQYF,TGTGCCAGCAGCCAAGAGTCGGGCCTAGCGGGGCGAGGGGAGACCCAGTACTTC
.,TRBV7-3,TRBJ2-3,13,.,CASSPGTWDTQYF,TGTGCCAGCAGCCCGGGGACTTGGGATACGCAGTATTTT
TRBD1,TRBV5-1,TRBJ1-1,12,.,CASSWGQGEAFF,TGCGCCAGCAGCTGGGGACAGGGTGAAGCTTTCTTT
TRBD2,TRBV11-2,TRBJ2-1,15,few,CASSLLGLAYGEQFF,TGTGCCAGCAGCTTATTAGGACTAGCGTACGGTGAGCAGTTCTTC
TRBD1,TRBV2,TRBJ1-2,14,.,CASKRQGGDYGYTF,TGTGCCAGCAAGAGGCAGGGGGGCGACTATGGCTACACCTTC
.,TRBV4-1,TRBJ2-7,15,.,CASSQETSSSYEQYF,TGCGCCAGCAGCCAAGAAACCTCGAGCTCCTACGAGCAGTACTTC
TRBD1,TRBV6-5,TRBJ2-1,15,few,CASSWDSTSYNEQFF,TGTGCCAGCAGTTGGGACAGTACCTCCTACAATGAGCAGTTCTTC
.,TRBV6-5,TRBJ1-2,16,.,CASSYSLFRKNGGYTF,TGTGCCAGCAGTTACTCGCTGTTCAGAAAAAACGGGGGCTACACCTTC
.,TRBV5-1,TRBJ2-1,15,.,CASSFSGNSYNEQFF,TGCGCCAGCAGCTTCTCAGGGAATTCCTACAATGAGCAGTTCTTC
TRBD1,TRBV15,TRBJ1-2,17,.,CATSRAGQGPTRGGYTF,TGTGCCACCAGCAGAGCGGGACAGGGGCCTACGCGTGGCGGCTACACCTTC